This T cell receptor (beta chain) was identified during a study of CD8 T cells in Susac syndrome. Reverse transcription of roughly 0.5 to 1 ug RNA was carried out with random hexamers. TCRdb processed the immunoSEQ multiplex PCR reads anew with MiXCR; each CDR3 protein has one entry. This table holds 180,000 or so distinct CDR3 sequences, 95% found once. This clonotype was recorded only once. Antigen unknown. Study-wide results and caveats: It was acknowledged in the study that its TCR sequencing and HLA analysis involved a relatively small number of individuals.

The CDR3 covers 14 residues. The V and J ends lost 7 bases and 4 bases respectively, with 17 bases between them. CDR1 is SQVTM and CDR2 is ANQGSEA in the germline V gene. The sequenced sample consisted of CD4+ T cells from PBMCs. This clonotype was obtained from a human donor in good health. The chain has TRBV29-1 and TRBJ2-1; possible D gene TRBD2, 7 bases. CDR3 nucleotide sequence: TGCAGCGGTCTCAGCGGGACACTGTACAATGAGCAGTTCTTC. This encodes CSGLSGTLYNEQFF.